This entry features one T cell receptor beta chain sequence. No antigen is known for it. Assay: immunoSEQ multiplex PCR; the TCRdb copy retains only in-frame clones and omits some. The data hold some 42,000 clones, with about 83% observed a single time. V lost 5 bases and J 2 bases, leaving 17 bases between the germline ends. CDR3 length equals 16 residues. The germline CDR1 and CDR2 sequences are MNHNS and SASEGT. This specimen belongs to a study of lymphopenia after photon versus proton radiotherapy. The study, taken as a whole, reports: Authors raise, but do not show, better survival with proton therapy.

The V and J genes are TRBV6-1 and TRBJ2-3; maybe TRBD1 (6 bases). The clonotype was recovered from a woman aged 70-85 years with pancreatic cancer. This specimen was peripheral blood, taken from a patient treated with proton-based radiotherapy. The CDR3 region is CASSQGQMGHTDTQYF. CDR3 nucleotide sequence: TGTGCCAGCAGTCAAGGACAGATGGGCCACACAGATACGCAGTATTTT.